A selection of T cell receptor beta chains follows, all from one sample in a study of Ad26.COV2.S vaccination and SARS-CoV-2 variants. Sequencing was performed with immunoSEQ multiplex PCR; in TCRdb, only in-frame clones are kept and a portion is missing. The sample includes some 390,000 clones, roughly nine tenths of them seen just once. The material was peripheral blood, obtained in a trial of Ad26.COV2.S vaccine versus placebo. These receptors all come from a person between 18 and 65 years old who received the Ad26.COV2.S COVID-19 vaccine or a placebo. Both conserved end residues are part of each CDR3. A D gene is named only where the DNA matches it firmly. Some rows mark clone size as missing; the rest say once, few, many or name a class of expanded clone.

v_gene: TRBV5-6; abundance: once; d_gene: -; j_gene: TRBJ2-2; CDR3aa: CASNPGMDGELFF; CDR3nt: TGTGCCAGCAATCCAGGGATGGACGGGGAGCTGTTTTTT
v_gene: TRBV5-4; abundance: once; d_gene: TRBD1; j_gene: TRBJ2-1; CDR3aa: CASSPGQPLNSYNEQFF; CDR3nt: TGTGCCAGCAGCCCGGGACAGCCACTGAACTCCTACAATGAGCAGTTCTTC
v_gene: TRBV5-8; abundance: once; d_gene: TRBD2; j_gene: TRBJ2-5; CDR3aa: CASSLLAPNQETQYF; CDR3nt: TGTGCCAGCAGCTTACTAGCGCCGAATCAAGAGACCCAGTACTTC
v_gene: TRBV2; abundance: -; d_gene: -; j_gene: TRBJ2-5; CDR3aa: CASSEDRGGQETQYF; CDR3nt: TGTGCCAGCAGTGAAGACAGGGGGGGACAAGAGACCCAGTACTTC
v_gene: TRBV7-9; abundance: -; d_gene: -; j_gene: TRBJ2-1; CDR3aa: CASSPIRTAYNEQFF; CDR3nt: TGTGCCAGCAGCCCGATAAGGACAGCCTACAATGAGCAGTTCTTC
v_gene: TRBV24-1; abundance: -; d_gene: TRBD1; j_gene: TRBJ1-4; CDR3aa: CATRKPGQLIFGTNEKLFF; CDR3nt: TGTGCCACCAGGAAACCGGGACAGCTAATTTTTGGAACTAATGAAAAACTGTTTTTT
v_gene: TRBV5-8; abundance: -; d_gene: TRBD1; j_gene: TRBJ2-7; CDR3aa: CASRMTGVSYEQYF; CDR3nt: TGTGCCAGCAGGATGACAGGGGTTTCCTACGAGCAGTACTTC
v_gene: TRBV30; abundance: -; d_gene: -; j_gene: TRBJ2-6; CDR3aa: CAWSRSGANVLTF; CDR3nt: TGTGCCTGGAGTAGGTCTGGGGCCAACGTCCTGACTTTC
v_gene: TRBV6-1; abundance: once; d_gene: -; j_gene: TRBJ1-4; CDR3aa: CASSEEPGLREKLFF; CDR3nt: TGTGCCAGCAGTGAAGAACCGGGATTGAGGGAAAAACTGTTTTTT
v_gene: TRBV27; abundance: -; d_gene: -; j_gene: TRBJ1-2; CDR3aa: CASTYGYTF; CDR3nt: TGTGCCAGCACCTATGGCTACACCTTC
v_gene: TRBV5-4; abundance: -; d_gene: -; j_gene: TRBJ1-2; CDR3aa: CASSIMGGSGYTF; CDR3nt: TGTGCCAGCAGCATTATGGGAGGGTCTGGCTACACCTTC
v_gene: TRBV7-8; abundance: -; d_gene: -; j_gene: TRBJ1-6; CDR3aa: CASSLSSGQGYNSPLHF; CDR3nt: TGTGCCAGCAGCTTATCATCGGGGCAGGGCTATAATTCACCCCTCCACTTT
v_gene: TRBV7-6; abundance: -; d_gene: -; j_gene: TRBJ2-5; CDR3aa: CASSFDYQETQYF; CDR3nt: TGTGCCAGCAGCTTTGACTACCAAGAGACCCAGTACTTC
v_gene: TRBV4-1; abundance: -; d_gene: TRBD1; j_gene: TRBJ1-5; CDR3aa: CASRLNFHSGETGKGNQPQHF; CDR3nt: TGCGCCAGCAGACTGAATTTCCATAGTGGCGAGACAGGGAAGGGCAATCAGCCCCAGCATTTT